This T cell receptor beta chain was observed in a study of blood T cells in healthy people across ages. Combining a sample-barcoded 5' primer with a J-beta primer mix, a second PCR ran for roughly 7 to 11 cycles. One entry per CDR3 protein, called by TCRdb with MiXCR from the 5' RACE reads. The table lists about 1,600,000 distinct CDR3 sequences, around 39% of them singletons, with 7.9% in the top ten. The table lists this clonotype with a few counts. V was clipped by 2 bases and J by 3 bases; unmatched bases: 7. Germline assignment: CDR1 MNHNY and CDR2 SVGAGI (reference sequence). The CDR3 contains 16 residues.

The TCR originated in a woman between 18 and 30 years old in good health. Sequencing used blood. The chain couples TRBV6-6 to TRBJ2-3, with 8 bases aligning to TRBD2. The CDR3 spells CASSYMRGGQTDTQYF. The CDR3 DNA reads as TGTGCCAGCAGTTACATGCGCGGGGGGCAGACAGATACGCAGTATTTT.